The 26 T cell receptor beta chains presented below share a single source sample, sequenced in a study of a mutant IDH1 vaccine in newly diagnosed glioma. Sequencing used immunoSEQ multiplex PCR; TCRdb keeps in-frame clones, though not all of them. The sample records approximately 64,000 clones, less than 85% being singletons. No antigen is known for these receptors. Time point defined: week 11, during vaccination. Vaccination comprised doses that each held 300 ug of mutant IDH1 20-mer peptide, plus topical imiquimod. The sequencing here drew on PBMCs, taken from a glioma patient whose treatment included an IDH1 peptide vaccine. These receptors were obtained from a woman aged 45-59 years with glioma.

The chain links TRBV10-3 to TRBJ2-1, with unresolved D. The germline V gene has CDR1 ENHRY and CDR2 SYGVKD. The CDR3 spans 14 residues. Trimming took off 7 bases at V and 8 bases at J, with 18 bases between the two ends. The CDR3 here is CAITRTGLRDEQFF. The DNA for the CDR3 is TGTGCCATCACCCGGACGGGTCTAAGGGATGAGCAGTTCTTC.

This clone was seen a few times. The chain joins TRBV29-1 to TRBJ1-1; no reliable D call. Germline assignment: CDR1 SQVTM and CDR2 ANQGSEA. The CDR3 is 12 amino acids. Trimming took 6 bases from V and 0 from J, leaving 8 bases between them. In nucleotides, the CDR3 is TGCAGCGTAACGAGACTGAACACTGAAGCTTTCTTT. Its translation: CSVTRLNTEAFF.

The V gene is TRBV15, the J gene TRBJ2-5; unclear D gene. The CDR3 sequence is 13 residues long. Trimming stripped 6 bases from V and 0 bases from J, with 8 bases between. The germline CDR1 and CDR2 sequences are LNHNV and YYDKDF (reference sequence). CDR3 in amino acids: CATSSRYQETQYF. In nucleotides, the CDR3 is TGTGCCACCAGTTCCCGATACCAAGAGACCCAGTACTTC.

This chain links TRBV2 with TRBJ2-7; possible D gene TRBD2, 5 bases. There are 12 residues in the CDR3. Germline loops: CDR1 SNHLY, CDR2 FYNNEI. The V and J ends lost 2 bases and 6 bases respectively, with 8 bases between them. CDR3 coding DNA: TGTGCCAGCAGTGAACCGGGGTCCGAGCAGTACTTC. Protein product: CASSEPGSEQYF.

This clone has only one observation. The gene calls are TRBV7-9 and TRBJ2-7, with D maybe TRBD2 (7 bases). Between the trimmed V and J ends, which lost 5 bases and 7 bases, there was a span of 21 bases. The CDR3 is 15 amino acids. The germline gives CDR1 SEHNR, CDR2 FQNEAQ (reference sequence). The chain's CDR3 is CASSPQVGGAWEQYF. The CDR3 DNA follows: TGTGCCAGCAGCCCCCAGGTGGGGGGGGCGTGGGAGCAGTACTTC.

The chain recombines TRBV6-5 with TRBJ1-1; TRBD1 might be the D (5 bases). V shed 6 bases and J shed 11 bases, with 16 bases lying between them. This CDR3 region has 12 residues. CDR1 is MNHEY and CDR2 is SVGAGI in the germline V gene. The chain's CDR3 is CASSPRERGAFF. The CDR3 DNA reads as TGTGCCAGCAGCCCCCGGGAGCGGGGGGCTTTCTTT.

This clone was picked up one time. The chain combines TRBV27 with TRBJ1-2; no firm D call. Germline lookup yields CDR1 MNHEY and CDR2 SMNVEV (reference sequence). The CDR3 length is 15 residues. Trimming took 5 bases from V and 6 from J, leaving 19 bases between them. CDR3: CASSLTRGGGHGYTF. CDR3 DNA: TGTGCCAGCAGTCTGACACGTGGCGGAGGGCATGGCTACACCTTC.

The chain is built from TRBV10-2 and TRBJ1-2; D possibly corresponds to TRBD1 (5 bases). V lost 8 bases, J lost 0 bases, and 13 bases lay in between. The CDR3 runs 14 residues. In germline, CDR1 is WSHSY, CDR2 SAAADI. In DNA, the CDR3 is TGCGCCAGCGCGATGACAGCCACTAACTATGGCTACACCTTC. Amino acid sequence: CASAMTATNYGYTF.

This chain connects TRBV10-3 to TRBJ2-2; 8 bases map to TRBD1. Trimming cost V 2 bases and J 4 bases; bases outside gene matches: 3. The CDR3 extends over 15 amino acids. CDR1 is ENHRY, CDR2 SYGVKD, per germline. The CDR3 DNA sequence: TGTGCCATCAGTGAGGTCACAGGGGGCACCGGGGAGCTGTTTTTT. Its translation is CAISEVTGGTGELFF.

The CDR3 nucleotides read TGTGCCAGCGAACAGGGGGCTGCGATGAACACTGAAGCTTTCTTT. Translating gives CASEQGAAMNTEAFF. This chain connects TRBV9 to TRBJ1-1, with 9 bases identical to TRBD1. V dropped 7 bases and J dropped 0; count of bases not matched to a gene: 7. This CDR3 is 15 amino acids long. Per the germline V gene, CDR1 is SGDLS and CDR2 is YYNGEE.

The rearrangement links TRBV7-6 to TRBJ1-5, with TRBD1 matching over 8 bases. With 2 bases clipped from V and 3 bases from J, the junction kept 3 bases outside the gene matches. The V gene's germline CDR1 is SGHVS and CDR2 FNYEAQ. The CDR3 is 15 residues long. The CDR3 sequence: CASSLRQGLNQPQHF. The CDR3 region has the DNA TGTGCCAGCAGCTTAAGACAGGGGCTCAATCAGCCCCAGCATTTT.

This rearrangement joins TRBV2 to TRBJ1-3, with 8 positions matching TRBD1. The germline V gene encodes CDR1 SNHLY and CDR2 FYNNEI. There are 14 residues in the CDR3. V was pared by 9 bases and J by 3 bases, with 7 bases of the junction left unmatched. CDR3 in amino acids: CASHRGSVGNTIYF. The CDR3 DNA follows: TGTGCCAGTCACAGGGGGTCGGTTGGAAACACCATATATTTT.

The rearrangement links TRBV4-1 to TRBJ1-6, with a tentative D call TRBD1 (6 bases). The CDR3 extends over 15 amino acids. V lost 2 bases, J lost 8 bases, and 13 bases lay in between. The V gene's germline CDR1 is MGHRA and CDR2 YSYEKL. This CDR3 reads CASSQQGLVYSPLHF. The CDR3 DNA follows: TGCGCCAGCAGCCAACAGGGGTTGGTTTATTCACCCCTCCACTTT.

V usage is TRBV4-3 and J usage is TRBJ2-1; perhaps D is TRBD1 or TRBD2 (5 bases each). CDR1 and CDR2 (germline): LGHNA, YSLEER. Trimming left V 3 bases short and J 7 bases short, with 10 bases between. There are 13 residues in the CDR3. The CDR3 spells CASSQWDGNEQFF. As DNA, the CDR3 is TGCGCCAGCAGCCAGTGGGACGGGAATGAGCAGTTCTTC.

V is TRBV5-1 and J is TRBJ2-5; 7 nucleotides agree with TRBD2. Germline lookup yields CDR1 SGHRS and CDR2 YFSETQ. Trimming removed 4 bases from V and 7 bases from J; junction bases left unmatched: 10. The CDR3 totals 14 residues. The CDR3 loop is CASSGGQREATQYF. CDR3 bases: TGCGCCAGCAGCGGCGGTCAGCGGGAAGCGACCCAGTACTTC.

This rearrangement joins TRBV30 to TRBJ1-4; a possible D gene is TRBD1 (5 bases). Germline loops: CDR1 GTSNPN, CDR2 SVGIG (reference sequence). Deletions cut 3 bases from V and 11 bases from J, with 22 bases between. CDR3 length: 15 residues. CDR3 loop: CAWSLSLVRGSKLFF. The CDR3 nucleotides are TGTGCCTGGAGCCTCTCACTGGTCCGGGGGAGCAAACTGTTTTTT.

This clone is a singleton in its sample. The chain couples TRBV7-2 to TRBJ2-1; 8 nucleotides align to TRBD2. The CDR3 has 16 amino acids. V gave up 4 bases and J gave up 6 bases; unmatched junction bases: 11. Germline CDR1 and CDR2: SGHTA and FQGNSA. The CDR3 nucleotides read TGTGCCAGCAGCTCCCCAACGGGGGGGTCGGGCAATGAGCAGTTCTTC. Its translation: CASSSPTGGSGNEQFF.

This rearrangement joins TRBV6-1 to TRBJ1-5, with TRBD1 as a possible D gene (5 bases). Between the trimmed V and J ends, which lost 1 base and 4 bases, there was a span of 20 bases. This CDR3 region has 18 residues. Germline V gives CDR1 MNHNS, CDR2 SASEGT. DNA for the CDR3: TGTGCCAGCAGTGAAGAAATTTGGGCAGGGCAGGGTAATCAGCCCCAGCATTTT. Translation gives CASSEEIWAGQGNQPQHF.

This chain links TRBV2 with TRBJ2-1, with TRBD2 matching 7 bases. Germline values: CDR1 SNHLY, CDR2 FYNNEI. This CDR3 is built from 16 residues. Trimming cost V 6 bases and J 0 bases; bases outside gene matches: 8. CDR3 sequence: CASRGPGGSSYNEQFF. CDR3 DNA: TGTGCCAGCAGGGGCCCCGGCGGGAGCTCCTACAATGAGCAGTTCTTC.

The chain uses TRBV29-1 and TRBJ2-5; D may correspond to TRBD1 or TRBD2 (6 bases each). The CDR3 is 12 amino acids. Trimming took 4 bases from V and 5 from J, leaving 11 bases between them. The V gene's germline CDR1 is SQVTM and CDR2 ANQGSEA. CDR3 in amino acids: CSVVGGGETQYF. The DNA of the CDR3 is TGCAGCGTTGTAGGAGGGGGGGAGACCCAGTACTTC.

The chain joins TRBV9 to TRBJ1-3; weak D call: TRBD1 (5 bases). CDR1 is SGDLS, CDR2 YYNGEE, per germline. This CDR3 spans 17 amino acids. Trimming shortened V by 4 bases and J by 0 bases, and 17 bases separated the two germline ends. The CDR3 loop is CASSFSPLTDSGNTIYF. CDR3 in DNA: TGTGCCAGCAGCTTTAGCCCTTTGACAGACTCTGGAAACACCATATATTTT.

This chain links TRBV4-2 with TRBJ1-1; D ambiguous. V lost 0 bases and J 5 bases, leaving 7 bases between the germline ends. Germline loops: CDR1 LGHNA, CDR2 YNFKEQ. The CDR3 covers 13 residues. The CDR3, as DNA: TGTGCCAGCAGCCAAGATAGGGAGACTGAAGCTTTCTTT. It yields the protein CASSQDRETEAFF.

The chain couples TRBV30 to TRBJ2-3; D is possibly TRBD1 (5 bases). Per the germline V gene, CDR1 is GTSNPN and CDR2 is SVGIG (reference sequence). The CDR3 runs 12 residues. The V and J ends lost 0 bases and 4 bases respectively, with 5 bases between them. This chain's CDR3 is CAWSVGADTQYF. The CDR3 DNA is TGTGCCTGGAGTGTAGGGGCAGATACGCAGTATTTT.

This chain connects TRBV5-1 to TRBJ2-7; TRBD1 matches 9 bases. The J segment lost 6 bases and the V segment lost 3 bases, leaving 7 bases of the junction unmatched. The CDR3 loop spans 14 amino acids. CDR1 SGHRS and CDR2 YFSETQ come from the germline V gene. In nucleotides, the CDR3 is TGCGCCAGCAGCTACGGACAGGGGAATCGCGAGCAGTACTTC. This sequence encodes CASSYGQGNREQYF.

A word on this clone: Germline is not matched at one junction end, which may reflect a read error. The chain recombines TRBV10-3 with TRBJ2-7; possibly TRBD1 for D (6 bases). Germline V lookup: CDR1 ENHRY, CDR2 SYGVKD. The CDR3 has 14 amino acids. CDR3 loop: CASSSTGDSYEQYF. The DNA for the CDR3 is TGTGCCAGCAGTTCGACAGGCGACTCCTACGAGCAGTACTTC.

Only a few counts were recorded for this clone. The CDR3 DNA reads TGTGCCAGCAGTACCGGGGGCAGTCACACCGGGGAGCTGTTTTTT. Residues: CASSTGGSHTGELFF. The gene calls are TRBV2 and TRBJ2-2; D is tentatively TRBD1 or TRBD2 (6 bases each). The CDR3 contains 15 residues. The V and J ends lost 5 bases and 3 bases respectively, with 13 bases between them. Per the germline V gene, CDR1 is SNHLY and CDR2 is FYNNEI.